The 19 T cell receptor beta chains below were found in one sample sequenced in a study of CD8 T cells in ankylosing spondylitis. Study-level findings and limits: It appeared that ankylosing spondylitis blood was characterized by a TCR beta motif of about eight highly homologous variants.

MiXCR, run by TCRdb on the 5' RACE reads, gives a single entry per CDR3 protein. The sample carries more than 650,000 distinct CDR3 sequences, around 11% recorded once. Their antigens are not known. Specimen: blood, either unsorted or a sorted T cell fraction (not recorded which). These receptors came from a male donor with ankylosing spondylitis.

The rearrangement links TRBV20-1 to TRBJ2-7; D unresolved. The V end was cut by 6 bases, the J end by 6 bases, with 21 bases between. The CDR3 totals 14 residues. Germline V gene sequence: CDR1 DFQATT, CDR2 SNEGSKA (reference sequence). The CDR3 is CSAPTIDTLREQYF. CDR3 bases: TGCAGTGCCCCGACGATAGACACCCTACGCGAGCAGTACTTC.

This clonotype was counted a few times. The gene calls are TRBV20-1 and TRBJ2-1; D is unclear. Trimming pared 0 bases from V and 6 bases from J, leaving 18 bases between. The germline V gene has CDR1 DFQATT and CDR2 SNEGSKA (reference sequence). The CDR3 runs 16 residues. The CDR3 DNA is TGCAGTGCTAGAGATCCCGGCAAAACCTCCCCCAATGAGCAGTTCTTC. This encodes CSARDPGKTSPNEQFF.

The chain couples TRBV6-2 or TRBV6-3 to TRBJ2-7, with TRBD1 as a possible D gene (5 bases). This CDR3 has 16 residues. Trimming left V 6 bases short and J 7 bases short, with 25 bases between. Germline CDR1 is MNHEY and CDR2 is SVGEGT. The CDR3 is CASRPTGHEPIQEQYF. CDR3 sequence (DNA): TGTGCCAGCAGGCCTACAGGCCACGAGCCAATTCAAGAGCAGTACTTC.

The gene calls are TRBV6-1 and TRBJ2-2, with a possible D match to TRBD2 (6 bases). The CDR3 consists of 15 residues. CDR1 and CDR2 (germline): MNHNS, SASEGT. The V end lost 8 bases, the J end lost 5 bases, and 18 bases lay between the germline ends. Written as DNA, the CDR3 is TGTGCCAGCCGACGGGAGCCACTCTTTACCGGGGAGCTGTTTTTT. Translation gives CASRREPLFTGELFF.

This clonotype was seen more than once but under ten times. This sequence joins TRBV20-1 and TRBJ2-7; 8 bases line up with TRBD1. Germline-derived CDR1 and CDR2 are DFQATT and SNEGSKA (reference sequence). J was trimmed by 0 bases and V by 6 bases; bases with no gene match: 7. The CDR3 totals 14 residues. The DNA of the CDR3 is TGCAGTGCGGGTACCGGGACAGGCTCCTACGAGCAGTACTTC. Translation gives CSAGTGTGSYEQYF.

CDR3 DNA sequence: TGCAGCGAATACAGGGGAAATAACTATGGCTACACCTTC. Amino acid sequence: CSEYRGNNYGYTF. V is TRBV29-1 and J is TRBJ1-2; 7 bases are a match to TRBD1. The CDR3 runs 13 residues. The germline CDR1 and CDR2 sequences are SQVTM and ANQGSEA. V was clipped by 7 bases and J by 1 base; unmatched bases: 6.

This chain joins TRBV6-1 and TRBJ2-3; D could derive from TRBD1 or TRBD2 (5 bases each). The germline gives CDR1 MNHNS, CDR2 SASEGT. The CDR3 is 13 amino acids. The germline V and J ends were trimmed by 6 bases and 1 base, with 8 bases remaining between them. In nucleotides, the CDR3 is TGTGCCAGCAGGAGGGACCGCACAGATACGCAGTATTTT. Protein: CASRRDRTDTQYF.

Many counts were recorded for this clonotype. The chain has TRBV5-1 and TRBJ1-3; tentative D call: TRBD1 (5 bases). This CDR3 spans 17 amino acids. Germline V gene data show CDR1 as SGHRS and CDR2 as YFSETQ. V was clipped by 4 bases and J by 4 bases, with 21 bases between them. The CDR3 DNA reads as TGCGCCAGCAGCCCGACAATGACGGGGCTCTCGGGAAACACCATATATTTT. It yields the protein CASSPTMTGLSGNTIYF.

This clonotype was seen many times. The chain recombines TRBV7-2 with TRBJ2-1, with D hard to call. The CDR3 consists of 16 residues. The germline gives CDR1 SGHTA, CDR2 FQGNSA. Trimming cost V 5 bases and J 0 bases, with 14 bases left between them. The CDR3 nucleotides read TGTGCCAGCAGCGCCCGTGGCGGAGTCTCCTACAATGAGCAGTTCTTC. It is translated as CASSARGGVSYNEQFF.

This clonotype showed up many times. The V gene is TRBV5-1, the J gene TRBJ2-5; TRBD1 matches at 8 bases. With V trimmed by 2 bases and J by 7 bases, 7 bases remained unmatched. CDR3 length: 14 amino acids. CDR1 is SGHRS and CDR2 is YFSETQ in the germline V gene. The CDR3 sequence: CASSFGQGRGTQYF. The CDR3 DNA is TGCGCCAGCAGCTTCGGACAGGGACGAGGGACCCAGTACTTC.

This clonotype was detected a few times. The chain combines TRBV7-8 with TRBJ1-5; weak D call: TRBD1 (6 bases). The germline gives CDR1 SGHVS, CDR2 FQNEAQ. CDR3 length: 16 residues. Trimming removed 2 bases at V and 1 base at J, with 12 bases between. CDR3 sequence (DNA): TGTGCCAGCAGCTTAACCCGGACAGTGAGCAATCAGCCCCAGCATTTT. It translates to CASSLTRTVSNQPQHF.

CDR3 bases: TGTGCCAGCAGTTACTCGTGGGGGAAGGCTCAAGAGACCCAGTACTTC. Amino acid sequence: CASSYSWGKAQETQYF. This sequence joins TRBV6-5 and TRBJ2-5; D is tentatively TRBD1 or TRBD2 (5 bases each). V dropped 0 bases and J dropped 2 bases, with 13 bases sitting between them. CDR3 size: 16 residues. The germline gives CDR1 MNHEY, CDR2 SVGAGI.

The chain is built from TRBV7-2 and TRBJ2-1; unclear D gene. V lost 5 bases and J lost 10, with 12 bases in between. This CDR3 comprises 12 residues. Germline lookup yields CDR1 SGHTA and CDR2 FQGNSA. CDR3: CASSPAGREQFF. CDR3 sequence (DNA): TGTGCCAGCAGCCCGGCCGGTCGGGAGCAGTTCTTC.

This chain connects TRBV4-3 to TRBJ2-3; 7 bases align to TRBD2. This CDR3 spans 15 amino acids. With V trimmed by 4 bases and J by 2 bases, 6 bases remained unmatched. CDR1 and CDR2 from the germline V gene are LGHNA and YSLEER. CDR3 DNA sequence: TGCGCCAGCAGCCGGGTCCTAGCGGCCACAGATACGCAGTATTTT. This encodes CASSRVLAATDTQYF.

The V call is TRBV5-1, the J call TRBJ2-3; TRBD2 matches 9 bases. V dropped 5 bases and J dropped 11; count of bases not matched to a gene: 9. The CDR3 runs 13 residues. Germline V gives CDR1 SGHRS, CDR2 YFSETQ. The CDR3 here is CASRPSGASGQYF. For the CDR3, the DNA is TGCGCCAGCAGGCCTAGCGGGGCATCGGGGCAGTATTTT.

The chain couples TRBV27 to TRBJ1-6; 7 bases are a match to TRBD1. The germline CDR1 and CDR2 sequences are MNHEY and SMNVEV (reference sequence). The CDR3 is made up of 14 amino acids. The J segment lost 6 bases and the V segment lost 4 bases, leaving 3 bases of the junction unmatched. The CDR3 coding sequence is TGTGCCAGCAGTTCGACAGGGATTAATTCACCCCTCCACTTT. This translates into CASSSTGINSPLHF.

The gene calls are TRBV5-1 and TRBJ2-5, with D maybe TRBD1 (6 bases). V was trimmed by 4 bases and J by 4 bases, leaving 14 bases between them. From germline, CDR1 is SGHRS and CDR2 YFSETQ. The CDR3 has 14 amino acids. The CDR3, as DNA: TGCGCCAGCAGCCACGCAGGGGAGAGAGAGACCCAGTACTTC. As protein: CASSHAGERETQYF.

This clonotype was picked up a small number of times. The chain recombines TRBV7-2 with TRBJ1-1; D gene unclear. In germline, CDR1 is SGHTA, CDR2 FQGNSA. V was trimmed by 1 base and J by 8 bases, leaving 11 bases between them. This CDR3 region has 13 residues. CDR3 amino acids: CASSLERVQEAFF. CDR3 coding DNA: TGTGCCAGCAGCTTAGAGAGAGTGCAAGAAGCTTTCTTT.

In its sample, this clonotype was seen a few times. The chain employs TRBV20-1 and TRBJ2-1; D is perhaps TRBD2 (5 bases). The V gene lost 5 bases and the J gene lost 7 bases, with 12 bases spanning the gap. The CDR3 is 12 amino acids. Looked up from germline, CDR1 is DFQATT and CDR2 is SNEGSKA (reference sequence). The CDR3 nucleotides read TGCAGTGCTGCCCCCGGCGGGAATGAGCAGTTCTTC. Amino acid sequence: CSAAPGGNEQFF.